This T cell receptor (beta chain) was observed in a study of T cells after somatic rescue of genetic block. Measured with immunoSEQ multiplex PCR; TCRdb has only the in-frame clones, and not every one. The sample contains approximately 88,000 clones, 80% to 90% of which appear only once. Germline values: CDR1 SGHVS, CDR2 FNYEAQ. V lost 5 bases and J 7 bases, leaving 14 bases between the germline ends. The CDR3 covers 14 residues. In its sample, this clone was seen a few times. The gene calls are TRBV7-6 and TRBJ1-4; tentative D call: TRBD1 (5 bases). The clonotype originates from a woman younger than 35. Material for sequencing was peripheral blood mononuclear cells (PBMCs). CDR3 nucleotide sequence: TGTGCCAGCAGCCCCTGGCAGGGAGGTGAAAAACTGTTTTTT. Protein: CASSPWQGGEKLFF.